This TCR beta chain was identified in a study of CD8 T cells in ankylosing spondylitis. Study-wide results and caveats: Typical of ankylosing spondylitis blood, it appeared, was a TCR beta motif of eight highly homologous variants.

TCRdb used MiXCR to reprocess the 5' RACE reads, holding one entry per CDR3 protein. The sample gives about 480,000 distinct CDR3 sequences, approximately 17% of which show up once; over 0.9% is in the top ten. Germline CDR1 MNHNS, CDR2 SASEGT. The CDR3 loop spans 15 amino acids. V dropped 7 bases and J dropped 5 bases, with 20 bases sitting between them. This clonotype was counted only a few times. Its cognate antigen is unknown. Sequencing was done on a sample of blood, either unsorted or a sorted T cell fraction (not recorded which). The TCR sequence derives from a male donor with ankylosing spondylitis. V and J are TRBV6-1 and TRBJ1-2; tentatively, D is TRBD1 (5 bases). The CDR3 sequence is CASTRDGTTFYGYTF. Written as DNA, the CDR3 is TGTGCCAGCACCCGGGACGGAACGACATTTTATGGCTACACCTTC.